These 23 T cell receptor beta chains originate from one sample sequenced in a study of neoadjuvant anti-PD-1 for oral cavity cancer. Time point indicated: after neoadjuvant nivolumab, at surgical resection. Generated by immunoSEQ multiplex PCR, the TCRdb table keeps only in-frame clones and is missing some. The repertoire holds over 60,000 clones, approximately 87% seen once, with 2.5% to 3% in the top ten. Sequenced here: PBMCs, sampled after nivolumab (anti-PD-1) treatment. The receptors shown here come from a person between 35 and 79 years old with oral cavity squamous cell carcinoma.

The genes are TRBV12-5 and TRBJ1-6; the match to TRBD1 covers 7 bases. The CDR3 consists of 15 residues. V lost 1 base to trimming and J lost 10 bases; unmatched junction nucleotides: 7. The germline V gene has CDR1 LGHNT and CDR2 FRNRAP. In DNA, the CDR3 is TGTGCTAGTGGTTTGGGGGGACAGAGACACTCACCCCTCCACTTT. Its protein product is CASGLGGQRHSPLHF. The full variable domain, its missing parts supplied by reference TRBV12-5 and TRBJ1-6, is DARVTQTPRHKVTEMGQEVTMRCQPILGHNTVFWYRQTMMQGLELLAYFRNRAPLDDSGMPKDRFSAEMPDATLATLKIQPSEPRDSAVYFCASGLGGQRHSPLHFGNGTRLTVT.

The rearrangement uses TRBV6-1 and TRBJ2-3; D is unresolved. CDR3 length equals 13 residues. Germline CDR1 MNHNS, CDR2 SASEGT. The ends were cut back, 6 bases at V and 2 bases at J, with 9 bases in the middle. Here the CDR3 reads CASRPYATDTQYF. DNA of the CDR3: TGTGCCAGCAGACCGTATGCCACAGATACGCAGTATTTT.

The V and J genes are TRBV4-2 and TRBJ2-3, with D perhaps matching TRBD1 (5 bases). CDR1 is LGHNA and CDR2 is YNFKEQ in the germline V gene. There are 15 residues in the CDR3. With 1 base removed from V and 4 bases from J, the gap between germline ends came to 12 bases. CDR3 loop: CASSQVVQGSDTQYF. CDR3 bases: TGTGCCAGCAGCCAAGTTGTCCAGGGTTCAGATACGCAGTATTTT.

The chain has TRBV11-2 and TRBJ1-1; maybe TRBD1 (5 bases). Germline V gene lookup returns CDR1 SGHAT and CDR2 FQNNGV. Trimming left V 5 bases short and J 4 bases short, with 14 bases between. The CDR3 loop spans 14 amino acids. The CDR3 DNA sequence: TGTGCCAGCAGCACGCAGGGCGGGGGCACTGAAGCTTTCTTT. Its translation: CASSTQGGGTEAFF.

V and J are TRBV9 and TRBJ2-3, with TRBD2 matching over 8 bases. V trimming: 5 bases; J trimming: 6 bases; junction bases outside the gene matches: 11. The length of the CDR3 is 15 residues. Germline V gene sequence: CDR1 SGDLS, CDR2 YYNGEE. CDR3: CASSTGGRPSDTQYF. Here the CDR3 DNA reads TGTGCCAGCAGTACGGGAGGGCGGCCTAGCGATACGCAGTATTTT.

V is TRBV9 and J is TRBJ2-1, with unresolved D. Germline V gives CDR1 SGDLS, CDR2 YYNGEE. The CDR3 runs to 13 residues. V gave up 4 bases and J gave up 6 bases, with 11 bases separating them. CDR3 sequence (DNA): TGTGCCAGCAGCCCACGTTGGGGCAATGAGCAGTTCTTC. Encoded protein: CASSPRWGNEQFF.

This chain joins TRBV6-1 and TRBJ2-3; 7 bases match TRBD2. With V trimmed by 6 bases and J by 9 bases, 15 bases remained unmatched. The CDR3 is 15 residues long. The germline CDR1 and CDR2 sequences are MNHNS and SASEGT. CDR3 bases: TGTGCCAGCAGGAACTACAGTAGAGAAGCGGGAACGCAGTATTTT. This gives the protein CASRNYSREAGTQYF.

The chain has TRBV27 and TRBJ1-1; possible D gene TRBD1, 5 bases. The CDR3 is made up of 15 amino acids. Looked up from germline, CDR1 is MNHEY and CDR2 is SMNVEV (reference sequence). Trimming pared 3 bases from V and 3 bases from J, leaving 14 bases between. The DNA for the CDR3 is TGTGCCAGCAGTTTGGAGGGACGGATTGACACTGAAGCTTTCTTT. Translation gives CASSLEGRIDTEAFF.

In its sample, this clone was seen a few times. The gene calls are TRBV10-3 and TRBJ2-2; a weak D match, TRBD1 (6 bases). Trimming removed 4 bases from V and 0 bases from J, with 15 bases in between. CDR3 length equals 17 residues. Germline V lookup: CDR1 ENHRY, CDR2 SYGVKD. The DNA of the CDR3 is TGTGCCATCAGTGCTAACAGGGCCGACGCGAACACCGGGGAGCTGTTTTTT. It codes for CAISANRADANTGELFF.

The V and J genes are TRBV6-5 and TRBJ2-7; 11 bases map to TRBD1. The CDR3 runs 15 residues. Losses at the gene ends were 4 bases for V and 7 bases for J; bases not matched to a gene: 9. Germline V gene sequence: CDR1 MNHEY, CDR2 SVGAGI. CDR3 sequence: CASSFPGQGAGEQYF. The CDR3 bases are TGTGCCAGCAGTTTCCCAGGACAGGGGGCGGGAGAGCAGTACTTC.

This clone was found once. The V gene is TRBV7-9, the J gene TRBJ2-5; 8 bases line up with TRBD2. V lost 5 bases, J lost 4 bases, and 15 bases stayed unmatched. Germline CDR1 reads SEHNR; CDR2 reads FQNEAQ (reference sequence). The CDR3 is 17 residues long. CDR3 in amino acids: CASSPQAGAPSPETQYF. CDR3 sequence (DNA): TGTGCCAGCAGCCCCCAAGCGGGGGCCCCCTCCCCAGAGACCCAGTACTTC.

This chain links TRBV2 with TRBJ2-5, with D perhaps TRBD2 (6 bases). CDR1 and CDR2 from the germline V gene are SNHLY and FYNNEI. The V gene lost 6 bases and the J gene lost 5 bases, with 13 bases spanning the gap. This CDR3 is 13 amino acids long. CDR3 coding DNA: TGTGCCAGCAGCGGGGAGGCCGCTGAGACCCAGTACTTC. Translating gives CASSGEAAETQYF.

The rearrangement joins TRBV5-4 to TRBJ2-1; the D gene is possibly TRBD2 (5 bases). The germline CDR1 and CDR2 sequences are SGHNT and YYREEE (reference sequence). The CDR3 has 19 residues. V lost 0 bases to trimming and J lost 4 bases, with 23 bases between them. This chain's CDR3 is CASSLGPGLISTEYNEQFF. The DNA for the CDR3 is TGTGCCAGCAGCTTGGGCCCGGGGTTGATATCAACTGAATACAATGAGCAGTTCTTC.

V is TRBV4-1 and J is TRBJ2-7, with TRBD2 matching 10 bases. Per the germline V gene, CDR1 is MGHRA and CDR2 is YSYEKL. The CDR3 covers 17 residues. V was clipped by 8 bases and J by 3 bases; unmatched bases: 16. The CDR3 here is CASGRPTLAGDSYEQYF. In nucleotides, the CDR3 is TGCGCCAGCGGCCGACCCACTCTAGCGGGAGATAGCTACGAGCAGTACTTC.

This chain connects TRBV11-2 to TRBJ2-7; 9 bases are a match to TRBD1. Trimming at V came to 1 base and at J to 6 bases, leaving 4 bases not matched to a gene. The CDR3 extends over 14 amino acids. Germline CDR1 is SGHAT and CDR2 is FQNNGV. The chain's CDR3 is CASSLGYRGREQYF. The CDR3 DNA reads TGTGCCAGCAGCTTAGGTTACAGGGGGCGCGAGCAGTACTTC.

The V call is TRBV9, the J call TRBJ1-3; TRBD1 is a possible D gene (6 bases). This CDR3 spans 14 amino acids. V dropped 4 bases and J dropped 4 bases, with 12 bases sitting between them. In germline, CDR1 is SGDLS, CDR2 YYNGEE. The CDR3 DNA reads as TGTGCCAGCAGCCCAAGGACAGCCGGAAACACCATATATTTT. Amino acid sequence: CASSPRTAGNTIYF.

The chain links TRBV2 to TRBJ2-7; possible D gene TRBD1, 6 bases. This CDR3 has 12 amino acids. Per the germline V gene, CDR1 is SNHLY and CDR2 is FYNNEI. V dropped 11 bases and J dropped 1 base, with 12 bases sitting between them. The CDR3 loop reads CAQGTISYEQYF. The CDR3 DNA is TGTGCCCAGGGGACGATTTCCTACGAGCAGTACTTC.

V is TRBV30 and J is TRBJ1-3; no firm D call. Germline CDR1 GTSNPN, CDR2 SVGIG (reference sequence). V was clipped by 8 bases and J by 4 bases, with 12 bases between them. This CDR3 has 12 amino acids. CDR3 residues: CAGTSAGNTIYF. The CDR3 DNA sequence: TGTGCCGGTACAAGTGCAGGAAACACCATATATTTT.

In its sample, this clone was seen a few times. The CDR3 loop is CASSQGPAATIYF. The CDR3 coding sequence is TGTGCCAGCAGCCAAGGGCCCGCGGCGACCATATATTTT. The gene calls are TRBV4-2 and TRBJ1-3; D is unresolved. V lost 1 base and J lost 10, with 11 bases in between. CDR3 length: 13 residues. Looked up from germline, CDR1 is LGHNA and CDR2 is YNFKEQ.

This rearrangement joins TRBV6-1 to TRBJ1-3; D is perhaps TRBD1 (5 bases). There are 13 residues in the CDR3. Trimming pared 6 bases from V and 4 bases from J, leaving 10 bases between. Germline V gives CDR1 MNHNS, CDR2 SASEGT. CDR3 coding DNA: TGTGCCAGCAGGGGGCTAGGAGGAAACACCATATATTTT. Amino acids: CASRGLGGNTIYF.

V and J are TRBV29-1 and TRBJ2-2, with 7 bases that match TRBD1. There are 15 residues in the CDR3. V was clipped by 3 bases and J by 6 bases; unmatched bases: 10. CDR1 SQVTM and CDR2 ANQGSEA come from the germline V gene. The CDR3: CSVESRQGVAGELFF. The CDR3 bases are TGCAGCGTTGAGTCGCGGCAGGGGGTCGCCGGGGAGCTGTTTTTT.

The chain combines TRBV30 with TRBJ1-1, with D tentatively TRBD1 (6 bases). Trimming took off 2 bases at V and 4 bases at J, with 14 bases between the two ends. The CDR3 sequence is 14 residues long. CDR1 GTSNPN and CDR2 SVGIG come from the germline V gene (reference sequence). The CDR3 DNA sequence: TGTGCCTGGAGTCGGGGGGGGCCGAGCACTGAAGCTTTCTTT. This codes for CAWSRGGPSTEAFF.

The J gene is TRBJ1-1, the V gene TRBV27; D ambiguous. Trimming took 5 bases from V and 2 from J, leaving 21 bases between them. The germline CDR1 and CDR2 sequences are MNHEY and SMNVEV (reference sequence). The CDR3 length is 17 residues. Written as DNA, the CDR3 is TGTGCCAGCAGTCCCCGAGTGTTGGCAGGCCAAAACACTGAAGCTTTCTTT. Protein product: CASSPRVLAGQNTEAFF.